Each of the 23 T cell receptor beta chains below was sequenced from the same sample in a study of blood T cell repertoires in COVID-19. Profiling relied on immunoSEQ multiplex PCR, and the TCRdb table lists in-frame clones only, not all of them. This table has 150,000 to 200,000 clones, 65% to 90% appearing once. Source material: peripheral blood. The receptors come from a man aged 50-59 years with active or convalescent COVID-19.

The V call is TRBV7-3, the J call TRBJ2-1, with D unclear. From germline, CDR1 is SGHTA and CDR2 FQGTGA. This CDR3 has 11 residues. The V end lost 5 bases, the J end lost 7 bases, and 6 bases lay between the germline ends. This CDR3 is CASSPQNEQFF. In nucleotides, the CDR3 is TGTGCCAGCAGCCCTCAGAATGAGCAGTTCTTC.

The gene calls are TRBV7-9 and TRBJ2-5; 9 bases are shared with TRBD1. Germline V gene sequence: CDR1 SEHNR, CDR2 FQNEAQ (reference sequence). The CDR3 is 14 residues long. Germline trimming cut 6 bases from V and 5 bases from J; bases unmatched to any gene: 7. Here the CDR3 reads CASRVTGGLETQYF. CDR3 DNA: TGTGCCAGCAGAGTCACAGGGGGCTTGGAGACCCAGTACTTC. Full variable domain (missing parts from reference TRBV7-9 and TRBJ2-5): DTGVSQNPRHKITKRGQNVTFRCDPISEHNRLYWYRQTLGQGPEFLTYFQNEAQLEKSRLLSDRFSAERPKGSFSTLEIQRTEQGDSAMYLCASRVTGGLETQYFGPGTRLLVL.

This chain links TRBV18 with TRBJ1-4; unclear D gene. V lost 3 bases and J lost 8, with 13 bases in between. Germline V CDR1 and CDR2: KGHSH, LQKENI. The CDR3 totals 14 residues. CDR3 sequence (DNA): TGTGCCAGCTCACCGGGCTTCCCAACCGAAAAACTGTTTTTT. It encodes CASSPGFPTEKLFF. Looking up the rest from reference TRBV18 and TRBJ1-4 gives the full variable domain: NAGVMQNPRHLVRRRGQEARLRCSPMKGHSHVYWYRQLPEEGLKFMVYLQKENIIDESGMPKERFSAEFPKEGPSILRIQQVVRGDSAAYFCASSPGFPTEKLFFGSGTQLSVL.

The V and J genes are TRBV7-9 and TRBJ1-3; D is undetermined. Trimming stripped 3 bases from V and 5 bases from J, with 11 bases between. CDR1 is SEHNR, CDR2 FQNEAQ, per germline (reference sequence). The CDR3 sequence is 14 residues long. The CDR3 DNA reads as TGTGCCAGCAGCTTCCGAGGCTCCCGAAACACCATATATTTT. It encodes CASSFRGSRNTIYF.

This chain uses TRBV24-1 with TRBJ1-1; D is possibly TRBD1 (6 bases). The CDR3 is 13 amino acids. Trimming took 6 bases from V and 4 from J, leaving 11 bases between them. Germline-derived CDR1 and CDR2 are KGHDR and SFDVKD. Written as DNA, the CDR3 is TGTGCCACCAGTACTCAGGGGACCACTGAAGCTTTCTTT. This encodes CATSTQGTTEAFF.

The rearrangement uses TRBV30 and TRBJ1-6; D perhaps matches TRBD1 (5 bases). The germline V gene encodes CDR1 GTSNPN and CDR2 SVGIG (reference sequence). CDR3 length: 13 amino acids. V was clipped by 5 bases and J by 7 bases, with 12 bases between them. Here the CDR3 DNA reads TGTGCCTGGTCCAGAAAGGGGAATTCACCCCTCCACTTT. Its translation is CAWSRKGNSPLHF.

The chain uses TRBV19 and TRBJ2-1, with 8 nucleotides matching TRBD2. Looked up from germline, CDR1 is LNHDA and CDR2 is SQIVND (reference sequence). The CDR3 runs to 16 residues. V lost 2 bases and J lost 3; bases outside the gene matches: 6. The DNA of the CDR3 is TGTGCCAGTAGTATAAGAGTGGCGGGAGGCTACAATGAGCAGTTCTTC. Protein: CASSIRVAGGYNEQFF.

This chain connects TRBV5-1 to TRBJ1-1, with unresolved D. The CDR3 extends over 15 amino acids. The germline gives CDR1 SGHRS, CDR2 YFSETQ. V was trimmed by 0 bases and J by 4 bases, leaving 13 bases between them. In DNA form, the CDR3 reads TGCGCCAGCAGCTTGGGCGACATCCATGGCACTGAAGCTTTCTTT. As protein: CASSLGDIHGTEAFF.

V usage is TRBV27 and J usage is TRBJ1-2; the match to TRBD1 covers 8 bases. The CDR3 spans 17 residues. The germline gives CDR1 MNHEY, CDR2 SMNVEV (reference sequence). The ends lost 6 bases at V and 6 bases at J; junction bases unmatched: 18. The CDR3 region is CASSTLTNRGWRNGYTF. CDR3 DNA: TGTGCCAGCAGCACGCTAACAAACAGGGGGTGGAGGAATGGCTACACCTTC.

A few counts support this clone. The gene calls are TRBV30 and TRBJ2-7, with D perhaps TRBD1 (5 bases). Per germline, CDR1 GTSNPN and CDR2 SVGIG (reference sequence). CDR3 length: 11 residues. V shed 5 bases and J shed 0 bases, with 5 bases lying between them. The CDR3 reads CAWDSSYEQYF. The CDR3 nucleotides are TGTGCCTGGGACAGCTCCTACGAGCAGTACTTC.

V is TRBV19 and J is TRBJ2-5; a weak D match, TRBD2 (5 bases). Germline values: CDR1 LNHDA, CDR2 SQIVND (reference sequence). The ends were cut back, 6 bases at V and 2 bases at J, with 13 bases in the middle. The CDR3 extends over 14 amino acids. CDR3 DNA: TGTGCCAGTAGGGCCGGGAACGCACAAGAGACCCAGTACTTC. Its translation: CASRAGNAQETQYF.

The CDR3 sequence: CERHSYIQYF. The CDR3 nucleotides are TGTGAACGGCACAGTTACATTCAGTACTTC. The V and J genes are TRBV6-8 and TRBJ2-4; the D is unclear. This CDR3 contains 10 residues. CDR1 and CDR2 from the germline V gene are MNHGY and SAAAGT.

The chain links TRBV15 to TRBJ1-2; D may be TRBD1 (6 bases). V was trimmed by 5 bases and J by 3 bases, leaving 16 bases between them. The CDR3 totals 15 residues. Germline-derived CDR1 and CDR2 are LNHNV and YYDKDF (reference sequence). As DNA, the CDR3 is TGTGCCACCAGCCCGGGAGGGGGACATTACTATGGCTACACCTTC. Its translation: CATSPGGGHYYGYTF. Filled out from reference TRBV15 and TRBJ1-2, the complete variable domain reads DAMVIQNPRYQVTQFGKPVTLSCSQTLNHNVMYWYQQKSSQAPKLLFHYYDKDFNNEADTPDNFQSRRPNTSFCFLDIRSPGLGDTAMYLCATSPGGGHYYGYTFGSGTRLTVV.

V gene TRBV6-5 combines with J gene TRBJ2-3; a possible D gene is TRBD2 (6 bases). CDR3 length equals 15 residues. Germline V CDR1 and CDR2: MNHEY, SVGAGI. Deletions cut 8 bases from V and 1 base from J, with 16 bases between. Here the CDR3 reads CASGRGRRGTDTQYF. CDR3 DNA sequence: TGTGCCAGCGGCCGTGGGCGGAGGGGCACAGATACGCAGTATTTT.

The chain is built from TRBV9 and TRBJ2-1; the match to TRBD1 covers 7 bases. The CDR3 has 17 residues. Germline V lookup: CDR1 SGDLS, CDR2 YYNGEE. V was pared by 0 bases and J by 6 bases, with 12 bases of the junction left unmatched. The DNA of the CDR3 is TGTGCCAGCAGCGTAGTTCCCCGTTGGGCAGGGGGCAATGAGCAGTTCTTC. Translation: CASSVVPRWAGGNEQFF.

This clone appeared once. Here the CDR3 DNA reads TGTGCCTTGTGGGAGGGGAATGAGCAGTTCTTC. Translated, it gives CALWEGNEQFF. The chain uses TRBV30 and TRBJ2-1, with 7 nucleotides matching TRBD2. The CDR3 has 11 residues. V lost 7 bases to trimming and J lost 7 bases; unmatched junction nucleotides: 4. CDR1 and CDR2 (germline): GTSNPN, SVGIG (reference sequence).

The V call is TRBV6-2 or TRBV6-3, the J call TRBJ1-2, with no clear D. The CDR3 sequence is 11 residues long. The ends were cut back, 2 bases at V and 7 bases at J, with 5 bases in the middle. In germline, CDR1 is MNHEY, CDR2 SVGEGT. The CDR3 sequence is CASSYEFGYTF. DNA for the CDR3: TGTGCCAGCAGTTACGAGTTTGGCTACACCTTC.

V and J are TRBV5-4 and TRBJ2-5, with 12 bases lining up with TRBD2. Trimming took 0 bases from V and 5 from J; bases not matched to a gene: 8. The germline V gene encodes CDR1 SGHNT and CDR2 YYREEE (reference sequence). This CDR3 comprises 17 residues. The CDR3 DNA is TGTGCCAGCAGCTTGGCATCCACCCTAGCGGGGGGGGAGACCCAGTACTTC. Its translation: CASSLASTLAGGETQYF.

The chain couples TRBV7-2 to TRBJ2-3; 16 bases are shared with TRBD2. The CDR3 runs to 16 residues. The trim removed 1 base at V and 11 bases at J, leaving 6 bases unmatched. Germline CDR1 SGHTA, CDR2 FQGNSA. The CDR3: CASSLDAGLAGGRQYF. The CDR3 coding sequence is TGTGCCAGCAGCTTAGATGCGGGACTAGCGGGAGGGAGGCAGTATTTT.

This clone turned up a few times. The chain has TRBV9 and TRBJ1-1; TRBD1 matches 7 bases. The V gene's germline CDR1 is SGDLS and CDR2 YYNGEE. Trimming removed 4 bases from V and 4 bases from J; junction bases left unmatched: 4. The CDR3 has 13 residues. The CDR3 region is CASSLGQRTEAFF. In nucleotides, the CDR3 is TGTGCCAGCAGCTTGGGACAGCGCACTGAAGCTTTCTTT.

CDR3 DNA: TGCGCCAGCAGCCAAGCTCCTTGGGCAGAGACCCAGTACTTC. As protein: CASSQAPWAETQYF. The chain combines TRBV4-1 with TRBJ2-5, with no clear D. In germline, CDR1 is MGHRA, CDR2 YSYEKL. This CDR3 has 14 amino acids. The V and J ends lost 1 base and 4 bases respectively, with 10 bases between them.

V usage is TRBV29-1 and J usage is TRBJ2-2; 8 bases fit TRBD2. Germline V gives CDR1 SQVTM, CDR2 ANQGSEA. The CDR3 is made up of 14 amino acids. Trimming took 4 bases from V and 1 from J; bases not matched to a gene: 2. The CDR3 region has the DNA TGCAGCGTTGGGGCGGGAGGGAACACCGGGGAGCTGTTTTTT. Its translation is CSVGAGGNTGELFF.

The chain is built from TRBV28 and TRBJ1-4, with D hard to call. Germline V CDR1 and CDR2: MDHEN, SYDVKM. V was pared by 1 base and J by 11 bases, with 5 bases between. CDR3 length: 11 residues. The CDR3 DNA reads TGTGCCAGCAGTTTATTCGGGAAACTGTTTTTT. Its protein product is CASSLFGKLFF. Looking up the rest from reference TRBV28 and TRBJ1-4 gives the full variable domain: DVKVTQSSRYLVKRTGEKVFLECVQDMDHENMFWYRQDPGLGLRLIYFSYDVKMKEKGDIPEGYSVSREKKERFSLILESASTNQTSMYLCASSLFGKLFFGSGTQLSVL.